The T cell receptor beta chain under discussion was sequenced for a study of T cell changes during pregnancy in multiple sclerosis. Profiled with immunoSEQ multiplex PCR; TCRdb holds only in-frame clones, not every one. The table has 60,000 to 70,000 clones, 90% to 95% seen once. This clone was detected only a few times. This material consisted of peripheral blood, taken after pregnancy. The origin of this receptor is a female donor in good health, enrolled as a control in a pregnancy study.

In DNA, the CDR3 is TGTGCCATCAGTGAGTCGACTCAGGGATCGGAACTGTTTTTT. This gives the protein CAISESTQGSELFF. V is TRBV10-3 and J is TRBJ1-4, with D possibly being TRBD1 (5 bases). Trimming took 0 bases from V and 12 from J, leaving 14 bases between them. CDR1 ENHRY and CDR2 SYGVKD come from the germline V gene. CDR3 length: 14 residues.